This TCR beta chain was sequenced in a study of monozygotic twins with inflammatory bowel disease. Study results and caveats: Evidence did not back any single strong signal or clonotype linked to IBD.

The CDR3 totals 15 residues. Germline V lookup: CDR1 SGHNT, CDR2 YENEEA. Regarding this clonotype: Antigen specificity is unknown.

The template was total RNA from whole blood, with no T cell sorting. Per TCR library, approximately 3,500 ng of total RNA was used. Per sample, reverse transcription was split into eight reactions. No DNA is given; TCRdb re-called the 5' RACE reads and lists each CDR3 protein once. With around 150,000 distinct CDR3 sequences in the sample, the ten largest clones hold around 2.4%. The chain couples TRBV11-3 to TRBJ2-7; without DNA, the TCRdb call of TRBD1 cannot be checked. The clonotype comes from a human donor with ulcerative colitis or Crohn's disease, or a healthy co-twin of an affected twin (not recorded which). Input material: blood. CDR3 sequence: CASSHSRTGSYEQYF.